The 25 T cell receptor beta chains given below trace back to one sample, sequenced in a study of cytomegalovirus exposure and HLA in healthy donors. Sequenced by immunoSEQ multiplex PCR; TCRdb stores in-frame clones only, minus some. The repertoire holds about 73,000 clones, with roughly 90% as singletons. Sequenced input: PBMCs. These receptors were obtained from a woman under 30 in good health and CMV-seropositive.

V is TRBV7-2 and J is TRBJ2-2; TRBD2 matches at 10 bases. V trimming: 2 bases; J trimming: 7 bases; junction bases outside the gene matches: 4. The germline gives CDR1 SGHTA, CDR2 FQGNSA. The CDR3 runs to 15 residues. The CDR3 sequence: CASSLSGGAFGELFF. CDR3 nucleotide sequence: TGTGCCAGCAGCTTAAGCGGGGGGGCCTTCGGGGAGCTGTTTTTT.

V and J are TRBV29-1 and TRBJ2-4; 10 bases match TRBD1. Unmatched junction bases numbered 5, after V lost 5 bases and J lost 4 bases. CDR1 and CDR2 from the germline V gene are SQVTM and ANQGSEA. The CDR3 is made up of 14 amino acids. For the CDR3, the DNA is TGCAGCGTTACTCGACAGGGGGCAAAAAACATTCAGTACTTC. Its protein is CSVTRQGAKNIQYF.

The chain has TRBV30 and TRBJ1-1; D gene unclear. The CDR3 contains 13 residues. Germline values: CDR1 GTSNPN, CDR2 SVGIG (reference sequence). Trimming left V 4 bases short and J 5 bases short, with 14 bases between. The CDR3 DNA reads TGTGCCTGGACAGCCTTTACGGGGACTGAAGCTTTCTTT. Protein sequence: CAWTAFTGTEAFF.

CDR3 sequence reads: CASSSSGGGQTQYF. For the CDR3, the DNA is TGTGCCAGCAGTTCATCAGGGGGCGGACAGACCCAGTACTTC. This chain joins TRBV27 and TRBJ2-5; 8 nucleotides agree with TRBD1. Germline loops: CDR1 MNHEY, CDR2 SMNVEV (reference sequence). The CDR3 length is 14 residues. The trim removed 4 bases at V and 6 bases at J, leaving 7 bases unmatched.

The chain combines TRBV11-2 with TRBJ1-3, with a weak D call TRBD1 (6 bases). This CDR3 is 16 amino acids long. CDR1 SGHAT and CDR2 FQNNGV come from the germline V gene. Trimming stripped 5 bases from V and 2 bases from J, with 16 bases between. Here the CDR3 DNA reads TGTGCCAGCAGCGTACCCCAGGGGAGAGCTGGAAACACCATATATTTT. Translation: CASSVPQGRAGNTIYF.

This sequence joins TRBV6-1 and TRBJ2-5; D is uncertain. Trimming cost V 1 base and J 0 bases, with 15 bases left between them. Germline V lookup: CDR1 MNHNS, CDR2 SASEGT. The CDR3 consists of 17 residues. CDR3 amino acids: CASSEVVEVWHQETQYF. The CDR3, as DNA: TGTGCCAGCAGTGAAGTCGTCGAGGTATGGCACCAAGAGACCCAGTACTTC.

The genes are TRBV28 and TRBJ1-2, with a weak D call TRBD1 (6 bases). CDR3 size: 14 residues. Germline values: CDR1 MDHEN, CDR2 SYDVKM. V dropped 7 bases and J dropped 4 bases, with 16 bases sitting between them. CDR3 in DNA: TGTGCCAGCAAGGACAGCCTAGGAGTCTATGGCTACACCTTC. Translation gives CASKDSLGVYGYTF.

The chain links TRBV7-9 to TRBJ2-3; D gene ambiguous. The CDR3 length is 14 residues. V was cut by 2 bases and J by 0 bases, with 6 bases left in between. Germline CDR1 reads SEHNR; CDR2 reads FQNEAQ (reference sequence). The CDR3 region is CASSLTRSTDTQYF. The CDR3, as DNA: TGTGCCAGCAGCTTAACGAGGAGCACAGATACGCAGTATTTT.

The V and J genes are TRBV2 and TRBJ2-1; 13 bases agree with TRBD2. Germline CDR1 is SNHLY and CDR2 is FYNNEI. The CDR3 covers 15 residues. The V gene end was trimmed by 6 bases and the J gene end by 4 bases; junction bases not matched to a gene: 3. CDR3 nucleotide sequence: TGTGCCAGCAGATTGACTAGCGGGGGGTACAATGAGCAGTTCTTC. It is translated as CASRLTSGGYNEQFF. Variable domain in full (rest from reference TRBV2 and TRBJ2-1): EPEVTQTPSHQVTQMGQEVILRCVPISNHLYFYWYRQILGQKVEFLVSFYNNEISEKSEIFDDQFSVERPDGSNFTLKIRSTKLEDSAMYFCASRLTSGGYNEQFFGPGTRLTVL.

The chain couples TRBV7-9 to TRBJ2-1, with 7 positions matching TRBD1. Germline values: CDR1 SEHNR, CDR2 FQNEAQ (reference sequence). This CDR3 comprises 17 residues. J gave up 5 bases and V 4 bases, and 14 bases lay outside the gene matches. The CDR3 loop is CASSYNRQGLSHNEQFF. The CDR3 DNA sequence: TGTGCCAGCAGCTATAATCGACAGGGCTTGTCTCACAATGAGCAGTTCTTC.

This chain joins TRBV4-2 and TRBJ2-1; perhaps TRBD1 as D (5 bases). CDR1 LGHNA and CDR2 YNFKEQ come from the germline V gene. V was shortened by 0 bases and J by 0 bases, with 9 bases between the two germline ends. The CDR3 runs to 16 residues. CDR3 DNA: TGTGCCAGCAGCCAAGAAGGGGCGGCCTCCTACAATGAGCAGTTCTTC. Its protein is CASSQEGAASYNEQFF.

The chain joins TRBV10-3 to TRBJ2-2, with 9 bases matching TRBD2. CDR3 length: 14 residues. CDR1 is ENHRY, CDR2 SYGVKD, per germline. With 7 bases clipped from V and 6 bases from J, the junction kept 6 bases outside the gene matches. The CDR3 DNA is TGTGCCATCAAGTCCGCGGGGGGGCCCGGGGAGCTGTTTTTT. Amino acids: CAIKSAGGPGELFF.

V is TRBV4-1 and J is TRBJ1-1; D perhaps matches TRBD1 (5 bases). Germline lookup yields CDR1 MGHRA and CDR2 YSYEKL. The V end was cut by 1 base, the J end by 10 bases, with 7 bases between. The CDR3 has 11 amino acids. The CDR3 is CASSQGGGAFF. CDR3 DNA: TGCGCCAGCAGCCAAGGGGGGGGAGCTTTCTTT.

The V and J genes are TRBV6-5 and TRBJ2-5, with 8 bases lining up with TRBD2. Germline CDR1 reads MNHEY; CDR2 reads SVGAGI. The CDR3 consists of 15 residues. V trimming: 2 bases; J trimming: 5 bases; junction bases outside the gene matches: 7. The CDR3 here is CASSYASGSAETQYF. CDR3 in DNA: TGTGCCAGCAGTTACGCCAGCGGGAGCGCGGAGACCCAGTACTTC.

The rearrangement joins TRBV7-8 to TRBJ2-7; 9 nucleotides line up with TRBD2. The ends lost 1 base at V and 6 bases at J; junction bases unmatched: 7. The CDR3 spans 15 residues. The germline V gene has CDR1 SGHVS and CDR2 FQNEAQ. CDR3 DNA sequence: TGTGCCAGCAGCTTAGGAGTAGCGGGGGTGGGCGAGCAGTACTTC. It encodes CASSLGVAGVGEQYF.

The CDR3 DNA sequence: TGTGCCAGCAGCTTGCAGGGGTCCTATGGCTACACCTTC. Amino acid sequence: CASSLQGSYGYTF. V gene TRBV5-6 combines with J gene TRBJ1-2; D might be TRBD1 (6 bases). Germline V gene sequence: CDR1 SGHDT, CDR2 YYEEEE. CDR3 length: 13 residues. Trimming removed 1 base from V and 4 bases from J, with 8 bases in between.

The chain carries TRBV11-2 and TRBJ2-5, with 8 bases aligning to TRBD2. Looked up from germline, CDR1 is SGHAT and CDR2 is FQNNGV. Trimming removed 6 bases from V and 3 bases from J; junction bases left unmatched: 18. This CDR3 comprises 18 residues. The CDR3: CASRPPIGRGGTEETQYF. The CDR3 DNA reads TGTGCCAGCAGACCCCCCATTGGTCGGGGGGGCACTGAAGAGACCCAGTACTTC.

The chain uses TRBV9 and TRBJ2-2, with D hard to call. Trimming pared 0 bases from V and 0 bases from J, leaving 9 bases between. There are 16 residues in the CDR3. Looked up from germline, CDR1 is SGDLS and CDR2 is YYNGEE. CDR3 loop: CASSVEISPNTGELFF. As DNA, the CDR3 is TGTGCCAGCAGCGTAGAAATTAGCCCGAACACCGGGGAGCTGTTTTTT.

The V call is TRBV2, the J call TRBJ2-1; 7 bases agree with TRBD1. V trimming: 9 bases; J trimming: 0 bases; junction bases outside the gene matches: 5. Germline V CDR1 and CDR2: SNHLY, FYNNEI. The length of the CDR3 is 14 residues. The CDR3 DNA reads TGTGCCAGAAACCGGGACAGCTCCTACAATGAGCAGTTCTTC. Amino acid sequence: CARNRDSSYNEQFF.

The chain combines TRBV28 with TRBJ2-7; 11 bases line up with TRBD1. This CDR3 has 17 amino acids. V trimming: 3 bases; J trimming: 5 bases; junction bases outside the gene matches: 12. The germline CDR1 and CDR2 sequences are MDHEN and SYDVKM. DNA of the CDR3: TGTGCCAGCAGTTTTCTTGAGAGGGACAGGGGGTCCAACGAGCAGTACTTC. Its protein product is CASSFLERDRGSNEQYF.

V usage is TRBV4-1 and J usage is TRBJ2-5, with 7 bases identical to TRBD1. The germline CDR1 and CDR2 sequences are MGHRA and YSYEKL. V dropped 0 bases and J dropped 2; count of bases not matched to a gene: 6. CDR3 length: 16 residues. The CDR3 coding sequence is TGCGCCAGCAGCCAAGAAAGACAGGGTAGGCAAGAGACCCAGTACTTC. Translation: CASSQERQGRQETQYF.

The chain couples TRBV5-1 to TRBJ2-7, with TRBD1 matching over 8 bases. Germline lookup yields CDR1 SGHRS and CDR2 YFSETQ. The CDR3 totals 14 residues. V trimming: 0 bases; J trimming: 5 bases; junction bases outside the gene matches: 4. This CDR3 is CASSLGQGLDEQYF. CDR3 sequence (DNA): TGCGCCAGCAGCTTGGGACAGGGGCTAGACGAGCAGTACTTC.

J is TRBJ2-2 and V is TRBV5-6, with 8 bases aligning to TRBD2. Germline loops: CDR1 SGHDT, CDR2 YYEEEE. With 1 base clipped from V and 7 bases from J, the junction kept 9 bases outside the gene matches. This CDR3 has 16 residues. CDR3 sequence reads: CASSLLASGLSGELFF. Here the CDR3 DNA reads TGTGCCAGCAGCTTGTTGGCTAGCGGGTTAAGCGGGGAGCTGTTTTTT.

For the CDR3, the DNA is TGTGCCAGCAGTGAGTTCCGGCGGATCAATGAGTTCTTC. It specifies CASSEFRRINEFF. The chain is built from TRBV25-1 and TRBJ2-1; D is uncertain. Germline loops: CDR1 MGHDK, CDR2 SYGVNS. This CDR3 has 13 residues. Trimming cost V 3 bases and J 14 bases, with 17 bases left between them.

The V gene is TRBV6-1, the J gene TRBJ2-1, with TRBD1 as a possible D gene (6 bases). The germline V gene encodes CDR1 MNHNS and CDR2 SASEGT. The CDR3 runs 17 residues. Deletions cut 3 bases from V and 3 bases from J, with 18 bases between. The CDR3 region is CASSERPGTRSYNEQFF. The CDR3 coding sequence is TGTGCCAGCAGTGAGAGGCCCGGGACAAGAAGCTACAATGAGCAGTTCTTC.